This TCR beta chain was sequenced for a study of shared clonotypes between healthy human individuals. Study-level points and caveats: A reduction in generation probabilities was seen for non-shared clonotypes relative to those shared by all four donors. What naive subsets generally showed was a larger estimated richness than memory subsets showed.

The donor population consisted of healthy HIV-negative adults with no recent acute infections or vaccinations. This CDR3 contains 13 residues. Unmatched junction bases numbered 11, after V lost 4 bases and J lost 12 bases. From germline, CDR1 is LGHNA and CDR2 YNFKEQ. Profiling relied on immunoSEQ multiplex PCR, and the TCRdb table lists in-frame clones only, not all of them. The table lists some 2.4 million clones, over 85% of them singletons. Remarks on this clone: Its antigen remains unknown.

The J gene is TRBJ1-1, the V gene TRBV4-2; TRBD1 agrees at 7 bases. The sample comprised naive CD4+ T cells from PBMCs. As to subset: CD45RA+ positively selected. The sequence derives from a man between 18 and 35 years old in good health. Some clones in this sample may be carry-over from other donors' samples. The CDR3, as DNA: TGTGCCAGCAGCCGGGCATTGACAGGGAAAACTTTCTTT. Translation: CASSRALTGKTFF.